One sample yielded the 21 T cell receptor beta chains listed below, sequenced in a study of early T cells in non-severe SARS-CoV-2 infection. TCRdb analysed the 5' RACE reads with MiXCR anew, one entry per CDR3 protein. This repertoire shows about 55,000 distinct CDR3 sequences, under 7.5% found once; its top ten account for roughly 5.6%. The sequencing here drew on whole blood, taken at baseline. Every receptor here comes from an adult who was a healthcare worker with PCR-confirmed SARS-CoV-2 infection or an uninfected control (not recorded which).

This clonotype has a count of ten or more. The CDR3 nucleotides are TGTGCCAGCGAACTTAGCGGGGAGATCCAAGAGACCCAGTACTTC. Translating it yields CASELSGEIQETQYF. The chain recombines TRBV28 with TRBJ2-5; 8 nucleotides match TRBD2. CDR3 length: 15 amino acids. The germline V gene encodes CDR1 MDHEN and CDR2 SYDVKM. Losses at the gene ends were 8 bases for V and 1 base for J; bases not matched to a gene: 9.

This sequence joins TRBV18 and TRBJ1-1; weak D call: TRBD1 (5 bases). The V end was cut by 4 bases, the J end by 4 bases, with 10 bases between. The CDR3 extends over 13 amino acids. The germline V gene has CDR1 KGHSH and CDR2 LQKENI. CDR3 loop: CASSLPGSTEAFF. DNA of the CDR3: TGTGCCAGCTCACTACCAGGGTCCACTGAAGCTTTCTTT.

This clonotype was found many times. V usage is TRBV5-1 and J usage is TRBJ2-3, with D perhaps matching TRBD1 (6 bases). CDR3 length: 13 amino acids. Deletions cut 9 bases from V and 2 bases from J, with 13 bases between. Germline assignment: CDR1 SGHRS and CDR2 YFSETQ. CDR3 in DNA: TGCGCCACCTCTCCAGGGGCCACAGATACGCAGTATTTT. It codes for CATSPGATDTQYF.

The rearrangement joins TRBV3-2 to TRBJ1-3; the D segment call TRBD1 is taken from the table without a DNA check. TRBV3-2 is designated a pseudogene. The CDR3 has 23 residues. The CDR3 DNA follows: TGTGCCAGCAGCCAAGGCGGAACTTGGGGCAGGCGGTTCCAGTTCATATTGAGAAACACCATATATTTT. Protein: CASSQGGTWGRRFQFILRNTIYF.

This chain links TRBV29-1 with TRBJ1-1; possibly TRBD1 for D (5 bases). The CDR3 is made up of 13 amino acids. Per germline, CDR1 SQVTM and CDR2 ANQGSEA. The CDR3 sequence is CSASGFTGTEAFF. Written as DNA, the CDR3 is TGCAGTGCATCAGGGTTCACTGGCACTGAAGCTTTCTTT.

This clonotype appeared many times. This chain joins TRBV20-1 and TRBJ2-7; D unclear. The length of the CDR3 is 13 residues. CDR1 is DFQATT, CDR2 SNEGSKA, per germline (reference sequence). V was cut by 5 bases and J by 5 bases, with 16 bases left in between. CDR3 DNA: TGCAGTGCTCTTATAGGGTGGGCTAACGAGCAGTACTTC. It is translated as CSALIGWANEQYF.

To note about this clonotype: This may be a read error, as it is one base from a much larger clone. The chain couples TRBV20-1 to TRBJ1-4; D gene ambiguous. The germline V gene encodes CDR1 DFQATT and CDR2 SNEGSKA (reference sequence). V was pared by 8 bases and J by 3 bases, with 13 bases between. The CDR3 length is 13 residues. DNA for the CDR3: TGCAGTACCCGCGGGCGACCTAATGAAAAACTGTTTTTT. Translating it yields CSTRGRPNEKLFF.

Ten or more counts support this clonotype. The chain recombines TRBV7-9 with TRBJ1-1; D uncertain. The V end was cut by 1 base, the J end by 5 bases, with 2 bases between. Germline lookup yields CDR1 SEHNR and CDR2 FQNEAQ (reference sequence). CDR3 length equals 11 residues. CDR3 amino acids: CASSLGTEAFF. The CDR3 DNA sequence: TGTGCCAGCAGCTTAGGAACTGAAGCTTTCTTT.

The sample holds many counts of this clonotype. CDR3: CASSVVFSEQFF. CDR3 DNA: TGTGCCAGCAGCGTAGTATTCAGTGAGCAGTTCTTC. V is TRBV9 and J is TRBJ2-1; unclear D gene. The CDR3 sequence is 12 residues long. CDR1 SGDLS and CDR2 YYNGEE come from the germline V gene. V lost 0 bases and J lost 9, with 7 bases in between. The full variable domain, completed using reference TRBV9 and TRBJ2-1, is DSGVTQTPKHLITATGQRVTLRCSPRSGDLSVYWYQQSLDQGLQFLIQYYNGEERAKGNILERFSAQQFPDLHSELNLSSLELGDSALYFCASSVVFSEQFFGPGTRLTVL.

In this sample, this clonotype turned up many times. The CDR3 reads CASSPTGGGTGELFF. CDR3 coding DNA: TGCGCCAGCAGCCCCACAGGGGGCGGTACCGGGGAGCTGTTTTTT. The chain employs TRBV5-1 and TRBJ2-2, with 9 bases identical to TRBD1. This CDR3 is 15 amino acids long. Trimming at V came to 4 bases and at J to 5 bases, leaving 6 bases not matched to a gene. Germline values: CDR1 SGHRS, CDR2 YFSETQ.

Points on this clonotype: A clone one base away is much larger, so this may be a read error. CDR3 DNA: TGCGTCAGCAGTGGGGAGAGGACAGGGGCTGACGAGCAGTACTTC. Protein sequence: CVSSGERTGADEQYF. V and J are TRBV10-1 and TRBJ2-7; 9 nucleotides align to TRBD1. The germline CDR1 and CDR2 sequences are WNHNN and SYGVQD (reference sequence). This CDR3 is built from 15 residues.

This clonotype has a count of ten or more. This chain connects TRBV12-3 or TRBV12-4 to TRBJ2-1, with 11 bases that match TRBD2. The CDR3 is 16 amino acids. The trim removed 3 bases at V and 1 base at J, leaving 2 bases unmatched. CDR3 DNA sequence: TGTGCCAGCAGTTTTTCTAGCGGGGGGTCCTACAATGAGCAGTTCTTC. Protein: CASSFSSGGSYNEQFF.

The chain uses TRBV10-3 and TRBJ1-2; D is ambiguous. Looked up from germline, CDR1 is ENHRY and CDR2 is SYGVKD. This CDR3 has 15 amino acids. The germline V and J ends were trimmed by 0 bases and 4 bases, with 12 bases remaining between them. The CDR3 here is CAISESGRKAYGYTF. The CDR3, as DNA: TGTGCCATCAGTGAGTCAGGACGGAAGGCCTATGGCTACACCTTC.

The J gene is TRBJ1-1, the V gene TRBV4-3; unclear D gene. The V end was cut by 0 bases, the J end by 1 base, with 12 bases between. The CDR3 has 16 residues. Germline V gives CDR1 LGHNA, CDR2 YSLEER. The CDR3 reads CASSQDGEVRNTEAFF. The CDR3 region has the DNA TGCGCCAGCAGCCAAGATGGGGAGGTACGGAACACTGAAGCTTTCTTT.

This clonotype came up a few times. The genes are TRBV5-4 and TRBJ2-5, with D perhaps matching TRBD1 or TRBD2 (6 bases each). This CDR3 has 15 amino acids. Germline CDR1 reads SGHNT; CDR2 reads YYREEE (reference sequence). V dropped 6 bases and J dropped 0 bases, with 15 bases sitting between them. CDR3 protein: CASTNGGGNQETQYF. Here the CDR3 DNA reads TGTGCCAGCACCAATGGGGGCGGGAACCAAGAGACCCAGTACTTC.

The V gene is TRBV27, the J gene TRBJ2-3; D is possibly TRBD2 (6 bases). From germline, CDR1 is MNHEY and CDR2 SMNVEV (reference sequence). This CDR3 comprises 13 residues. Trimming stripped 10 bases from V and 0 bases from J, with 11 bases between. CDR3 region: CATAGRSTDTQYF. The CDR3 coding sequence is TGTGCCACCGCGGGACGGAGCACAGATACGCAGTATTTT.

This clonotype was recorded a few times. This rearrangement joins TRBV12-3 or TRBV12-4 to TRBJ2-1; D possibly corresponds to TRBD2 (6 bases). This CDR3 comprises 12 residues. Trimming shortened V by 5 bases and J by 8 bases, and 10 bases separated the two germline ends. Here the CDR3 DNA reads TGTGCCAGCAGTCCAGGCGGGGATGAGCAGTTCTTC. Protein product: CASSPGGDEQFF.

The sample holds a few counts of this clonotype. This rearrangement joins TRBV7-9 to TRBJ2-2; no reliable D call. This CDR3 region has 14 residues. V was shortened by 3 bases and J by 3 bases, with 8 bases between the two germline ends. CDR1 is SEHNR, CDR2 FQNEAQ, per germline (reference sequence). The DNA of the CDR3 is TGTGCCAGCAGCTTCCGAGGAGACACCGGGGAGCTGTTTTTT. This translates into CASSFRGDTGELFF.

CDR3 amino acids: CASSRPGLAESSYEQYF. The DNA for the CDR3 is TGTGCCAGCAGCAGACCGGGACTAGCGGAAAGCTCCTACGAGCAGTACTTC. The V gene is TRBV28, the J gene TRBJ2-7, with TRBD2 matching 11 bases. The germline V gene has CDR1 MDHEN and CDR2 SYDVKM. The CDR3 has 17 amino acids. V lost 6 bases and J lost 0; bases outside the gene matches: 10.

This clonotype was detected ten times or more. A junction boundary mismatches the germline segment, possibly from a read error. V usage is TRBV7-2 and J usage is TRBJ2-3; 10 nucleotides match TRBD2. The germline CDR1 and CDR2 sequences are SGHTA and FQGNSA. CDR3 length: 15 amino acids. The CDR3, as DNA: TGTGCCAGCAGCCTAGCGGGGGCTAGCACAGATACGCAGTATTTT. Its translation: CASSLAGASTDTQYF.

V usage is TRBV3-2 and J usage is TRBJ2-2; TRBD1 is taken as the D call from the table, unchecked against the DNA. TRBV3-2 is reported as a pseudogene. There are 16 residues in the CDR3. The CDR3, as DNA: TGTGCCAGCAGCCAAATAGCCGGGAGAGACACCGGGGAGCTGTTTTTT. This encodes CASSQIAGRDTGELFF.